These 12 T cell receptor beta chains came from one sample sequenced in a study of cytomegalovirus exposure and HLA in healthy donors. The study ran its PCR with 60 Vbeta and 13 Jbeta primers. The assay was immunoSEQ multiplex PCR, and TCRdb's table has in-frame clones only and misses some. Among some 120,000 clones listed, more than 60% were seen once. The sequenced material came from PBMCs. The receptors here all came from a woman in her forties in good health and CMV-seropositive.

This clone is deemed medium-sized (0.01 to 0.1%). This chain connects TRBV28 to TRBJ2-7, with D possibly TRBD2 on 6 matching bases. The germline V gene encodes CDR1 MDHEN and CDR2 SYDVKM. This CDR3 has 14 amino acids. V dropped 6 bases and J dropped 3 bases, with 15 bases sitting between them. The CDR3 DNA reads as TGTGCCAGCAGCGCACCCGGGGGTATCTACGAGCAGTACTTC. It codes for CASSAPGGIYEQYF.

There are a few counts of this clone. The V gene is TRBV4-2, the J gene TRBJ1-6; D not certain. The CDR3 runs to 15 residues. The germline V and J ends were trimmed by 5 bases and 1 base, with 9 bases remaining between them. Germline loops: CDR1 LGHNA, CDR2 YNFKEQ. The chain's CDR3 is CASSSLRSYNSPLHF. DNA of the CDR3: TGTGCCAGCAGCTCGTTGAGGTCCTATAATTCACCCCTCCACTTT.

This rearrangement joins TRBV6-6 to TRBJ2-1, with D unresolved. The germline CDR1 and CDR2 sequences are MNHNY and SVGAGI (reference sequence). Trimming pared 0 bases from V and 9 bases from J, leaving 12 bases between. The CDR3 runs 14 residues. The chain's CDR3 is CASSYSLTVREQFF. In DNA form, the CDR3 reads TGTGCCAGCAGTTACTCTTTAACAGTCCGTGAGCAGTTCTTC.

This sequence joins TRBV6-5 and TRBJ1-1; tentatively, D is TRBD1 (6 bases). The CDR3 has 16 residues. V was cut by 2 bases and J by 3 bases, with 16 bases left in between. CDR1 is MNHEY, CDR2 SVGAGI, per germline. CDR3 residues: CASSYDGVQGHTEAFF. For the CDR3, the DNA is TGTGCCAGCAGTTACGATGGGGTCCAGGGGCACACTGAAGCTTTCTTT.

The CDR3 spells CSVGGRGNYEQYF. In DNA form, the CDR3 reads TGCAGCGTTGGTGGCAGGGGGAACTACGAGCAGTACTTC. The chain is built from TRBV29-1 and TRBJ2-7; TRBD1 aligns across 7 bases. The CDR3 sequence is 13 residues long. Germline trimming cut 4 bases from V and 3 bases from J; bases unmatched to any gene: 6. Germline CDR1 SQVTM, CDR2 ANQGSEA.

The chain couples TRBV7-2 to TRBJ2-7; 9 bases are shared with TRBD1. CDR3 length: 16 amino acids. The germline V gene encodes CDR1 SGHTA and CDR2 FQGNSA. V was pared by 5 bases and J by 2 bases, with 10 bases of the junction left unmatched. The CDR3 coding sequence is TGTGCCAGCAGCCTAAACAGGGGGCTTATTCCCTACGAGCAGTACTTC. Translation gives CASSLNRGLIPYEQYF.

V and J are TRBV7-8 and TRBJ1-1, with 10 bases lining up with TRBD1. Germline V lookup: CDR1 SGHVS, CDR2 FQNEAQ. V lost 5 bases, J lost 7 bases, and 7 bases stayed unmatched. This CDR3 is built from 14 residues. The CDR3 sequence: CASSGRTGGCEAFF. CDR3 coding DNA: TGTGCCAGCAGCGGTAGGACAGGGGGATGTGAAGCTTTCTTT. Filled out from reference TRBV7-8 and TRBJ1-1, the complete variable domain reads GAGVSQSPRYKVAKRGQDVALRCDPISGHVSLFWYQQALGQGPEFLTYFQNEAQLDKSGLPSDRFFAERPEGSVSTLKIQRTQQEDSAVYLCASSGRTGGCEAFFGQGTRLTVV.

The rearrangement uses TRBV10-3 and TRBJ2-5; tentative D call: TRBD2 (5 bases). Germline assignment: CDR1 ENHRY and CDR2 SYGVKD. Trimming took 6 bases from V and 5 from J, leaving 13 bases between them. This CDR3 is built from 13 residues. The CDR3 DNA sequence: TGTGCCATCAGCCCGGACTCTGGGGAGACCCAGTACTTC. Its translation: CAISPDSGETQYF.

The chain carries TRBV6-5 and TRBJ2-1, with a tentative D call TRBD2 (5 bases). Germline values: CDR1 MNHEY, CDR2 SVGAGI. V lost 6 bases, J lost 0 bases, and 12 bases lay in between. The CDR3 totals 15 residues. The CDR3 protein is CASSRTPNSYNEQFF. CDR3 in DNA: TGTGCCAGCAGCAGGACTCCCAACTCCTACAATGAGCAGTTCTTC.

CDR3 coding DNA: TGCGCCAGCAGTGTCCAAGGGGTAGGGACAGGCCCCAATCAGCCCCAGCATTTT. Translation: CASSVQGVGTGPNQPQHF. The V gene is TRBV10-1, the J gene TRBJ1-5; 8 bases fit TRBD1. The V segment lost 4 bases and the J segment 3 bases; nucleotides outside the gene matches: 14. Germline V gene sequence: CDR1 WNHNN, CDR2 SYGVQD (reference sequence). The CDR3 is made up of 18 amino acids.

The rearrangement joins TRBV10-3 to TRBJ2-7; 8 positions match TRBD2. Germline V gives CDR1 ENHRY, CDR2 SYGVKD. The V segment lost 0 bases and the J segment 5 bases; nucleotides outside the gene matches: 6. This CDR3 is built from 15 residues. The CDR3 loop is CAISESGSGAHEQYF. Here the CDR3 DNA reads TGTGCCATCAGTGAGTCGGGTAGCGGGGCTCACGAGCAGTACTTC.

This rearrangement joins TRBV27 to TRBJ1-2; weak D call: TRBD1 (6 bases). The germline V gene has CDR1 MNHEY and CDR2 SMNVEV (reference sequence). Trimming removed 8 bases at V and 0 bases at J, with 13 bases between. This CDR3 region has 14 residues. The CDR3, as DNA: TGTGCCAGCTCTAGGACAGCGACTAACTATGGCTACACCTTC. Encoded protein: CASSRTATNYGYTF.